This T cell receptor beta chain was identified during a study of blood T cell repertoires in COVID-19. As for the study in general: Sample material is recorded as cDNA or gDNA derived from T cells, B-cell-depleted T cells, or PBMCs.

From germline, CDR1 is SGHDT and CDR2 YYEEEE. V shed 0 bases and J shed 0 bases, with 12 bases lying between them. This CDR3 has 16 residues. TCRdb's table, derived via immunoSEQ multiplex PCR, lists solely in-frame clones and lacks some. Seen here are approximately 290,000 clones, approximately 83% observed once, and the top ten hold approximately 4.2%. The participants were between about 18 and 95 years old and came from some 25 US areas. Symptom resolution, clearance, or two negative PCRs marked the recovered donors of Cohort 3. The chain uses TRBV5-6 and TRBJ1-1, with D possibly being TRBD1 (6 bases). Sequenced: PBMCs or T cells enriched from blood (not recorded which). This sequence originates from a woman in her 30s who had recovered from COVID-19. The CDR3 loop reads CASSLDRVELNTEAFF. CDR3 bases: TGTGCCAGCAGCTTGGACAGGGTAGAGCTGAACACTGAAGCTTTCTTT.